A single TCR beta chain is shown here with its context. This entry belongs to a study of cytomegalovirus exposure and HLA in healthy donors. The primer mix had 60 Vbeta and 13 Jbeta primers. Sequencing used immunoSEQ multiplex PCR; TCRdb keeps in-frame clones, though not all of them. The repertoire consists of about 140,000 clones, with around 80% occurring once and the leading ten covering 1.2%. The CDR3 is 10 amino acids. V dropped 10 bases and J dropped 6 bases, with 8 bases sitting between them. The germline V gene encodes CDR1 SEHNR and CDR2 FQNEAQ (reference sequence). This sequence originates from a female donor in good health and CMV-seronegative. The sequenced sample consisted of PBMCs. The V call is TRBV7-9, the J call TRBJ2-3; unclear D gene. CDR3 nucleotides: TGTGCCACCTCGTCGGATACGCAGTATTTT. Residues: CATSSDTQYF.